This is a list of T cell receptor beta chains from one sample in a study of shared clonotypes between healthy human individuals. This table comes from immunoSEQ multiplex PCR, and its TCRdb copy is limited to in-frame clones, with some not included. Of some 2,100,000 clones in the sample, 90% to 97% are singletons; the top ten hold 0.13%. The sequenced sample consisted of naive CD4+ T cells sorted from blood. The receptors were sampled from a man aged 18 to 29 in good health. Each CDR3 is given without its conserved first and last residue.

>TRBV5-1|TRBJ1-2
ASSLVGQGYGYGYT
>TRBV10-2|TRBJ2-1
ASSRGIGYNEQF
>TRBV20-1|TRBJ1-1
SVLRGTEAF
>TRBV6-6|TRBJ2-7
ASSRTSGRAGYEQY
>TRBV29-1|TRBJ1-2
SVAQNQVPGGYT
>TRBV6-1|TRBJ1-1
ASSETGRTEAF
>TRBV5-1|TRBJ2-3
ASSPGPPDTQY
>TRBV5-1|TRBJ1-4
ASSPQGGEKLF
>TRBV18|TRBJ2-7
ASSPLSETYEQY
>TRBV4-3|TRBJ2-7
ASSQVGSSYEQY
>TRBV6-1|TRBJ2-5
ASSRTLLETQY
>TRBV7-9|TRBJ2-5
ASSLTAAQETQY
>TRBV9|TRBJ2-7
ASSATDRAGEQY
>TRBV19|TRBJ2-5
ASTTYQETQY
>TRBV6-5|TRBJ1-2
ASSSTAGTPHGYT
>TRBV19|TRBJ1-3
ASSISPSGNTIY
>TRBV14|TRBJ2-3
ASSQARGGDTDTQY
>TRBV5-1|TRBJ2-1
ASSALAGSYNEQF
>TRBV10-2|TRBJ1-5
ASSGGRGQGQPQH
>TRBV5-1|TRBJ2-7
ASSLEGRGYEQY
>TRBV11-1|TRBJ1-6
ASSLDRVSPLH
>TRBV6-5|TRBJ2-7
ASSRDSFGEQY
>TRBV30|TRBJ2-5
AWSREQETQY
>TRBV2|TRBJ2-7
ASRLAHNSYEQY
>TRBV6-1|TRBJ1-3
ASSEGRIGNTIY
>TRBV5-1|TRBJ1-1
ASSLGPPMNTEAF
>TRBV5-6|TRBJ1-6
ASSLQIRRTGDSPLH
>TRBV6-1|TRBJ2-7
ASRGPTGRYYEQY
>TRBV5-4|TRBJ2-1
ASSSGLAGGPYNEQF
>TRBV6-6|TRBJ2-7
ASSLRTYEQY
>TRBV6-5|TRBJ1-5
ASRTGGNQPQH
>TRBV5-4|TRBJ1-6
ASSLERELNSPLH
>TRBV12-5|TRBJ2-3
ASGPDGDTQY
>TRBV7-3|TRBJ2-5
ASSSGTIQETQY
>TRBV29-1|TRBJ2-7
SVEGPYEQY